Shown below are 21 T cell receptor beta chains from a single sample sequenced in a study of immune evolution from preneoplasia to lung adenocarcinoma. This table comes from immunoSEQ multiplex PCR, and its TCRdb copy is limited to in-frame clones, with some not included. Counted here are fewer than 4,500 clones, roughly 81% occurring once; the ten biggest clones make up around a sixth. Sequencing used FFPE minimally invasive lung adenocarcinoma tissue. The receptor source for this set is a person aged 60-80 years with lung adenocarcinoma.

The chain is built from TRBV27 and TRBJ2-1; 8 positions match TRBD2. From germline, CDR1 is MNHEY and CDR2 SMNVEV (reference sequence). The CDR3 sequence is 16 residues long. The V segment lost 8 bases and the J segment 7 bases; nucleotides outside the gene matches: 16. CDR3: CASSMARGVVFNEQFF. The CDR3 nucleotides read TGTGCCAGCTCGATGGCGCGGGGGGTCGTCTTTAATGAGCAGTTCTTC.

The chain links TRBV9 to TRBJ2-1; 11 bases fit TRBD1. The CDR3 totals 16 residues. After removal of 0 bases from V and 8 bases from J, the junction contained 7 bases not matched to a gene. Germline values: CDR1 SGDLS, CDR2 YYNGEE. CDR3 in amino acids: CASSVGPGQGVDEQFF. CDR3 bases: TGTGCCAGCAGCGTAGGGCCGGGACAGGGGGTAGATGAGCAGTTCTTC.

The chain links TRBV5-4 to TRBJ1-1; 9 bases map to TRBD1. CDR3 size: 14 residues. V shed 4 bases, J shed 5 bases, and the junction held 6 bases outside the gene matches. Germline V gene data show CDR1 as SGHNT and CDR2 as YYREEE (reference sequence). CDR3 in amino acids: CASSRGQGETEAFF. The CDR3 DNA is TGTGCCAGCAGCCGGGGACAGGGTGAGACTGAAGCTTTCTTT.

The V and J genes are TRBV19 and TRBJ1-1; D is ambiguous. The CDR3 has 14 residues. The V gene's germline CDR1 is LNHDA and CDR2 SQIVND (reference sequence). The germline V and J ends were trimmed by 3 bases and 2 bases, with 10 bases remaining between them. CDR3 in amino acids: CASSILYFNTEAFF. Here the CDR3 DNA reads TGTGCCAGTAGTATCCTGTATTTTAACACTGAAGCTTTCTTT.

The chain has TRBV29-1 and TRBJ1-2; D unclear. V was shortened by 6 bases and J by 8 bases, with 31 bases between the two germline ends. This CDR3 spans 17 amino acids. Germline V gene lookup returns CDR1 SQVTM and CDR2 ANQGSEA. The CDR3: CSVLPDWMQANQEGYTF. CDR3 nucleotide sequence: TGCAGCGTCCTGCCCGATTGGATGCAGGCGAACCAGGAGGGCTACACCTTC.

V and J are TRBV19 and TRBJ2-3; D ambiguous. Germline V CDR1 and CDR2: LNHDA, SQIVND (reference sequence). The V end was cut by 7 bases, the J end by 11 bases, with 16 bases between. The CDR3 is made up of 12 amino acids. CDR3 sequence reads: CASKNWGQMQYF. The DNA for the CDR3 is TGTGCCAGTAAGAACTGGGGTCAGATGCAGTATTTT.

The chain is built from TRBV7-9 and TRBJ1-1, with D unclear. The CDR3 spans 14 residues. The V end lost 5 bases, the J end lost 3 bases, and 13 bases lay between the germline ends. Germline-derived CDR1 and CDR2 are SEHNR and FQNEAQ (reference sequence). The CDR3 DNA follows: TGTGCCAGCAGCCCCCGGGATTGGGACACTGAAGCTTTCTTT. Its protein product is CASSPRDWDTEAFF.

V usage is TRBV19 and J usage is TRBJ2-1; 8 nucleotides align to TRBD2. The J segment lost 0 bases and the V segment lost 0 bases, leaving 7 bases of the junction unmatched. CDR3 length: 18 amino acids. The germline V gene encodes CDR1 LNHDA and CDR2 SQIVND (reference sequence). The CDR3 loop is CASSIDPPGGSSYNEQFF. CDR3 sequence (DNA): TGTGCCAGTAGTATAGACCCCCCGGGGGGGAGCTCCTACAATGAGCAGTTCTTC.

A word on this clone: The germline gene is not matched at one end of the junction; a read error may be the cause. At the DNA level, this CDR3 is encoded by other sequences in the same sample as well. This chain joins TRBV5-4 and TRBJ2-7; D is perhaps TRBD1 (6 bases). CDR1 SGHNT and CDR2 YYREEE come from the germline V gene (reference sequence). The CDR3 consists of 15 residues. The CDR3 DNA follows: TGTGCCAGCAGCTTGGCCAGGGGTCGGTCCTACGAGCAGTATTTC. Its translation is CASSLARGRSYEQYF.

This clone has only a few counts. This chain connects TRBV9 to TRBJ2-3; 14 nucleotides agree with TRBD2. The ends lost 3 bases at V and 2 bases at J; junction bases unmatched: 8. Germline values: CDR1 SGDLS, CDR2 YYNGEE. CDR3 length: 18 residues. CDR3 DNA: TGTGCCAGCAGCGGAGGACTAGCGGGGGGCCTCCTCACAGATACGCAGTATTTT. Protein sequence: CASSGGLAGGLLTDTQYF.

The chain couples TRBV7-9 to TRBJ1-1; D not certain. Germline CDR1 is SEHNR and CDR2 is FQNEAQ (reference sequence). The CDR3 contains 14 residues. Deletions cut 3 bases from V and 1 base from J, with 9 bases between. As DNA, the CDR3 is TGTGCCAGCAGCTTTGAGGGCTCGAACACTGAAGCTTTCTTT. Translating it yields CASSFEGSNTEAFF.

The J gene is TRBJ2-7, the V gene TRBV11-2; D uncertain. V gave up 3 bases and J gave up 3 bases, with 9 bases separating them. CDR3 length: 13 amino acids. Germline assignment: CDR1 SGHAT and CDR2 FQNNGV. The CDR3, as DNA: TGTGCCAGCAGCTTTTCGACCAGCTACGAGCAGTACTTC. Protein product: CASSFSTSYEQYF.

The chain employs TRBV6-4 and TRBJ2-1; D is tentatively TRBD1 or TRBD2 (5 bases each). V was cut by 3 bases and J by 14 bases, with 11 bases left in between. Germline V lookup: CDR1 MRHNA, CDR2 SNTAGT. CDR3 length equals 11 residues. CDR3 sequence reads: CASSEGVGEFF. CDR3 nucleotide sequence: TGTGCCAGCAGTGAGGGGGTAGGGGAGTTCTTC.

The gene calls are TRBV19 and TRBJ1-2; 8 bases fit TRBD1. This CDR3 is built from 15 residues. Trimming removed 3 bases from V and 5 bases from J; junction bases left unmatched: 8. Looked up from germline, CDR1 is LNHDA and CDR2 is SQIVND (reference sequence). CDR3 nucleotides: TGTGCCAGTAGTATGCCGGGACAGGTCTGGTATGGCTACACCTTC. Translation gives CASSMPGQVWYGYTF.

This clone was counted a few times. The CDR3 here is CSVEVESGSEAFF. The CDR3 DNA is TGCAGCGTTGAAGTAGAGTCGGGTTCTGAAGCTTTCTTT. The rearrangement uses TRBV29-1 and TRBJ1-1; D unclear. Germline values: CDR1 SQVTM, CDR2 ANQGSEA. V lost 1 base to trimming and J lost 6 bases, with 12 bases between them. The CDR3 loop spans 13 amino acids.

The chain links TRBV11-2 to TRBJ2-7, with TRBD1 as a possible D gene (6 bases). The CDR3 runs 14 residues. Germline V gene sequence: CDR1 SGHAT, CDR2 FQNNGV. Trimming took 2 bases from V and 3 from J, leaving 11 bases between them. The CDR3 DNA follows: TGTGCCAGCAGCTTAACAAGGGGGTACTACGAGCAGTACTTC. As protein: CASSLTRGYYEQYF.

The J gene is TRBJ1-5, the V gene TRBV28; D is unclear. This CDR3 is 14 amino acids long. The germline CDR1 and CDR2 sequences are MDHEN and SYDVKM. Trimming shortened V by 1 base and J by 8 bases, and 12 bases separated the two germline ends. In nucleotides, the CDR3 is TGTGCCAGCAGTTTATTGCAGGTTGGGGAGCCCCAGCATTTT. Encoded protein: CASSLLQVGEPQHF.

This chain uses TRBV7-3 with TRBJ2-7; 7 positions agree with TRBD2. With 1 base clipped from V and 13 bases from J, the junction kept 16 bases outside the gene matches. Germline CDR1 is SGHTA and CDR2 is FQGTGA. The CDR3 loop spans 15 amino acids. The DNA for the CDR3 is TGTGCCAGCAGCTTAAACCCACAAGGCGGGGGTGAGGTCTACTTC. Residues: CASSLNPQGGGEVYF. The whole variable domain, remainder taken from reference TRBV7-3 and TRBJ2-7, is GAGVSQTPSNKVTEKGKYVELRCDPISGHTALYWYRQSLGQGPEFLIYFQGTGAADDSGLPNDRFFAVRPEGSVSTLKIQRTERGDSAVYLCASSLNPQGGGEVYFGPGTRLTVT.

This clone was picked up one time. The CDR3 sequence: CSVPSKLNYGYTF. DNA for the CDR3: TGCAGCGTTCCTTCAAAATTGAACTATGGCTACACCTTC. This chain joins TRBV29-1 and TRBJ1-2, with D unclear. Germline loops: CDR1 SQVTM, CDR2 ANQGSEA. This CDR3 is 13 amino acids long. Trimming stripped 5 bases from V and 2 bases from J, with 12 bases between.

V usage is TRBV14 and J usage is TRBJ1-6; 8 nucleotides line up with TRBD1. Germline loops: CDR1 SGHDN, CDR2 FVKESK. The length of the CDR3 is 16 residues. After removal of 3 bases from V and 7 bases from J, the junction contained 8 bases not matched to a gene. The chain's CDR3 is CASSHGWTGLNSPLHF. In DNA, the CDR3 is TGTGCCAGCAGCCATGGTTGGACAGGGCTCAATTCACCCCTCCACTTT.

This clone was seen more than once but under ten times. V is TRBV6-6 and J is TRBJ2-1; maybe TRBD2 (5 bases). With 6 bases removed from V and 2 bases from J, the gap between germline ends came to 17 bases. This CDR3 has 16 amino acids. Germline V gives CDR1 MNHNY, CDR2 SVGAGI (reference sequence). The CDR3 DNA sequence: TGTGCCAGCAGACCCCTGTGGGAGTCTACCTACAATGAGCAGTTCTTC. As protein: CASRPLWESTYNEQFF.